The clone carrying this T cell receptor beta chain was observed a few times. Its matching antigen is unknown. Original data processing: Owing to the provision of junction-only sequences devoid of quality scores by immunoSEQ, filtering differed. Produced via immunoSEQ multiplex PCR; TCRdb's table is partial and in-frame only. V, J and clone size derive from that table, while D and trimming were established from the DNA sequence. The sample lists roughly 2 million clones, 85% to 95% occurring once. The CDR3 loop spans 14 amino acids. The V gene lost 6 bases and the J gene lost 5 bases, with 14 bases spanning the gap. Germline V CDR1 and CDR2: MNHNY, SVGAGI (reference sequence). This sample was taken from a study of shared clonotypes between healthy human individuals. Study-level information: Per donor, CD8 memory used one plate, CD8 naive used two, CD4 memory used three and CD4 naive used three. Study-wide results and caveats: Clonotype sharing among donors likely depends on sequencing depth.

The sample comprised naive CD4+ T cells sorted from blood. Subset given: CD45RA+ positively selected. This chain links TRBV6-6 with TRBJ1-5; D possibly corresponds to TRBD1 (6 bases). This clonotype was sampled from a man between 18 and 35 years old in good health. This chain's CDR3 is CASSRPTGDQPQHF. The DNA of the CDR3 is TGTGCCAGCAGCCGCCCGACAGGTGATCAGCCCCAGCATTTT.